The clone carrying this T cell receptor beta chain came up many times. The target antigen is unknown. This entry comes from a study of Graves' ophthalmopathy and Graves' hyperthyroidism. Study-level findings and limits: Sensitivity reached 55% to 71% and specificity approximately 78% when the model predicted ophthalmopathy progression.

V was trimmed by 5 bases and J by 5 bases, leaving 21 bases between them. Germline V CDR1 and CDR2: SGHTA, FQGNSA. This CDR3 is 16 amino acids long. Amplified TCR beta CDR3 regions were obtained using RNA transcripts as template. The authors performed first-round RT-PCR with HTBI primers and then a second-round multiplex PCR. TCRdb reanalysed the multiplex PCR reads using MiXCR and keeps one entry per CDR3 protein. The sample holds under 350,000 distinct CDR3 sequences, about a sixth seen once. No donor had other autoimmune disease, uncontrolled infection, pregnancy or lactation. Clinical symptoms, serum thyroxine, TRAb, thyroid ultrasound and orbital computed tomography determined diagnosis.

This chain links TRBV7-2 with TRBJ2-5, with TRBD2 as a possible D gene (5 bases). What was sequenced was peripheral blood. The receptor's source is an adult man with Graves' ophthalmopathy. CDR3 sequence: CASSLDPRRSWETQYF. DNA for the CDR3: TGTGCCAGCAGCCTCGACCCTAGGAGGTCGTGGGAGACCCAGTACTTC.